A single sample is the source of the 13 T cell receptor beta chains below, sequenced in a study of blood T cell repertoires in COVID-19. Method: immunoSEQ multiplex PCR; TCRdb's copy keeps in-frame clones and lacks some. The table includes 250,000 to 350,000 clones, 90% detected once. Sequenced material: PBMCs or T cells enriched from blood (not recorded which). All receptors derive from a young woman with acute COVID-19.

This sequence joins TRBV2 and TRBJ2-7, with D possibly matching TRBD2 (5 bases). The CDR3 runs to 12 residues. Between the trimmed V and J ends, which lost 8 bases and 2 bases, there was a span of 10 bases. CDR1 and CDR2 (germline): SNHLY, FYNNEI. CDR3 nucleotides: TGTGCCAGCTCCGGGATGGCCTACGAGCAGTACTTC. As protein: CASSGMAYEQYF.

V usage is TRBV3-1 (or the pseudogene TRBV3-2) and J usage is TRBJ2-5; D is unresolved. The germline V gene encodes CDR1 LGHDT and CDR2 YNNKEL (reference sequence). V gave up 4 bases and J gave up 2 bases, with 5 bases separating them. This CDR3 has 12 amino acids. The CDR3, as DNA: TGTGCCAGCAGCCCATTTCAAGAGACCCAGTACTTC. Protein: CASSPFQETQYF.

This clone has only one observation. The V and J genes are TRBV6-5 and TRBJ1-2; D not certain. The CDR3 has 12 amino acids. Deletions cut 3 bases from V and 7 bases from J, with 9 bases between. From germline, CDR1 is MNHEY and CDR2 SVGAGI. CDR3 nucleotide sequence: TGTGCCAGCAGTTATACGGGATCTGGCTACACCTTC. This encodes CASSYTGSGYTF.

The chain recombines TRBV19 with TRBJ1-5, with D possibly matching TRBD1 (6 bases). Germline loops: CDR1 LNHDA, CDR2 SQIVND (reference sequence). This CDR3 comprises 16 residues. The V end lost 3 bases, the J end lost 6 bases, and 18 bases lay between the germline ends. This chain's CDR3 is CASSMRAGALGQPQHF. In DNA, the CDR3 is TGTGCCAGTAGTATGAGGGCAGGGGCTTTGGGTCAGCCCCAGCATTTT.

The rearrangement uses TRBV5-5 and TRBJ2-3, with 7 bases lining up with TRBD2. V lost 6 bases to trimming and J lost 2 bases; unmatched junction nucleotides: 9. Germline CDR1 and CDR2: SGHKS and YYEKEE (reference sequence). CDR3 length equals 15 residues. The CDR3 reads CASTNRRGNTDTQYF. The CDR3 nucleotides read TGTGCCAGCACCAACCGGCGGGGGAACACAGATACGCAGTATTTT.

The chain has TRBV19 and TRBJ1-6; D not resolved. V lost 0 bases, J lost 10 bases, and 19 bases lay in between. The CDR3 is 17 residues long. Germline V gene lookup returns CDR1 LNHDA and CDR2 SQIVND (reference sequence). The CDR3 coding sequence is TGTGCCAGTAGTATAGATCACACCACGCGGGTAGGATCACCCCTCCACTTT. Amino acid sequence: CASSIDHTTRVGSPLHF.

The V call is TRBV27, the J call TRBJ2-1, with TRBD2 identical over 12 bases. With V trimmed by 5 bases and J by 6 bases, 5 bases remained unmatched. The germline CDR1 and CDR2 sequences are MNHEY and SMNVEV (reference sequence). The CDR3 is 15 amino acids. The chain's CDR3 is CASSIGLAGINEQFF. The CDR3 bases are TGTGCCAGCAGTATCGGACTAGCGGGAATCAATGAGCAGTTCTTC.

The chain has TRBV24-1 and TRBJ1-3; the match to TRBD1 covers 8 bases. Germline values: CDR1 KGHDR, CDR2 SFDVKD. The CDR3 spans 16 residues. Germline trimming cut 4 bases from V and 0 bases from J; bases unmatched to any gene: 4. CDR3 coding DNA: TGTGCCACCAGTGAGGGCACAGGGGGCTCTGGAAACACCATATATTTT. It is translated as CATSEGTGGSGNTIYF.

The rearrangement joins TRBV5-1 to TRBJ1-5; 7 bases align to TRBD1. V dropped 2 bases and J dropped 4; count of bases not matched to a gene: 6. CDR3 length equals 15 residues. Germline assignment: CDR1 SGHRS and CDR2 YFSETQ. In DNA form, the CDR3 reads TGCGCCAGCAGCTTTCGGGACAGCCGAAATCAGCCCCAGCATTTT. It codes for CASSFRDSRNQPQHF. The variable domain in full, with the rest retrieved from reference TRBV5-1 and TRBJ1-5, is KAGVTQTPRYLIKTRGQQVTLSCSPISGHRSVSWYQQTPGQGLQFLFEYFSETQRNKGNFPGRFSGRQFSNSRSEMNVSTLELGDSALYLCASSFRDSRNQPQHFGDGTRLSIL.

This sequence joins TRBV24-1 and TRBJ2-2; perhaps TRBD1 as D (5 bases). The CDR3 runs 15 residues. V lost 1 base and J 3 bases, leaving 8 bases between the germline ends. Germline loops: CDR1 KGHDR, CDR2 SFDVKD. The CDR3 region has the DNA TGTGCCACCAGTGATTTAGAAGGGGACACCGGGGAGCTGTTTTTT. Translating gives CATSDLEGDTGELFF.

V gene TRBV19 combines with J gene TRBJ1-5; D is undetermined. Germline V gene lookup returns CDR1 LNHDA and CDR2 SQIVND (reference sequence). The ends were cut back, 5 bases at V and 5 bases at J, with 13 bases in the middle. This CDR3 spans 14 amino acids. CDR3 loop: CASSLWQAHQPQHF. The CDR3 coding sequence is TGTGCCAGTAGTTTATGGCAGGCACATCAGCCCCAGCATTTT.

The chain combines TRBV18 with TRBJ1-2, with TRBD1 matching over 9 bases. This CDR3 contains 13 residues. The junction had 3 bases not matched to a gene; V was cut back by 2 bases and J by 8 bases. Germline loops: CDR1 KGHSH, CDR2 LQKENI. In nucleotides, the CDR3 is TGTGCCAGCTCACCAAGGGACAGGGAGGGCTACACCTTC. The encoded protein is CASSPRDREGYTF.

The V and J genes are TRBV5-1 and TRBJ1-3, with 7 bases identical to TRBD1. V trimming: 5 bases; J trimming: 1 base; junction bases outside the gene matches: 6. CDR1 and CDR2 (germline): SGHRS, YFSETQ. The CDR3 loop spans 15 amino acids. CDR3 coding DNA: TGCGCCAGCAGGCAATCGGGACAGTCTGGAAACACCATATATTTT. This translates into CASRQSGQSGNTIYF.